This T cell receptor (beta chain) came from a study of blood T cell repertoires in COVID-19. Method: immunoSEQ multiplex PCR; TCRdb's copy keeps in-frame clones and lacks some. The table shows fewer than 300,000 clones, with approximately 78% occurring only once. Germline V lookup: CDR1 ENHRY, CDR2 SYGVKD. This CDR3 is built from 16 residues. The V and J ends lost 2 bases and 1 base, in that order; junction bases with no gene match: 8. The rearrangement uses TRBV10-3 and TRBJ2-7; 7 bases fit TRBD1. The sequencing input was PBMCs or T cells enriched from blood (not recorded which). This receptor was identified in a man in his forties who had been exposed to COVID-19. CDR3 coding DNA: TGTGCCATCAGTGAGCCCCGGAACAGGGGATCCTACGAGCAGTACTTC. Translation gives CAISEPRNRGSYEQYF.